This is a list of T cell receptor beta chains from one sample in a study of T cell changes during pregnancy in multiple sclerosis. Only in-frame clones appear in the TCRdb table, and some are missing; sequencing was by immunoSEQ multiplex PCR. The repertoire holds roughly 79,000 clones, with 75% to 95% as singletons. This sample comprised CD4+ T cells from peripheral blood mononuclear cells, obtained before pregnancy. All receptors come from a female donor with multiple sclerosis, enrolled in a pregnancy study. CDR3s leave out the opening cysteine and the closing phenylalanine or tryptophan. Fields, in order: J gene, V gene, CDR3 protein.

j_call: TRBJ2-5; v_call: TRBV11-3; cdr3_aa: ASSFGQGDQETQY
j_call: TRBJ1-5; v_call: TRBV27; cdr3_aa: ASSQGVRDRVH
j_call: TRBJ1-3; v_call: TRBV5-1; cdr3_aa: ASSREGPGGNTIY
j_call: TRBJ1-5; v_call: TRBV6-1; cdr3_aa: ASRLTAYSNQPQH
j_call: TRBJ2-3; v_call: TRBV7-8; cdr3_aa: ASSLRSSGLRIDTQY
j_call: TRBJ2-3; v_call: TRBV11-3; cdr3_aa: ASSLGRLLEGTDTQY
j_call: TRBJ1-2; v_call: TRBV18; cdr3_aa: ASSPPGYYGYT
j_call: TRBJ1-1; v_call: TRBV5-1; cdr3_aa: ASSLGSSTEAF
j_call: TRBJ1-2; v_call: TRBV4-1; cdr3_aa: ASSQVGRFGYT
j_call: TRBJ2-3; v_call: TRBV5-1; cdr3_aa: ASYGGSTGGTDTQY
j_call: TRBJ2-1; v_call: TRBV9; cdr3_aa: ASSVASGTYNEQF
j_call: TRBJ1-3; v_call: TRBV5-1; cdr3_aa: ASSLDGFSGNTIY
j_call: TRBJ1-4; v_call: TRBV5-1; cdr3_aa: ASSPGTGTFPNEKLF
j_call: TRBJ1-1; v_call: TRBV6-1; cdr3_aa: ASSEGGAGGSEAF
j_call: TRBJ1-2; v_call: TRBV19; cdr3_aa: ASSTRDRDPNGYT
j_call: TRBJ2-1; v_call: TRBV5-1; cdr3_aa: ASSPSGGSYNEQF
j_call: TRBJ2-5; v_call: TRBV10-3; cdr3_aa: AISESQNQETQY
j_call: TRBJ2-2; v_call: TRBV19; cdr3_aa: ASSPPAGELF
j_call: TRBJ2-1; v_call: TRBV19; cdr3_aa: ASSTPGQGNEQF
j_call: TRBJ1-6; v_call: TRBV7-6; cdr3_aa: ASSFRQAANSPLH